These T cell receptor beta chains were read from a single sample in a study of breast tumors, draining lymph nodes, adjacent tissues. MiXCR was run by TCRdb on the multiplex PCR reads, yielding one entry per CDR3 protein. The sample has 20,000 to 25,000 distinct CDR3 sequences; 68% are singletons. The specimen was tumor-adjacent breast tissue. Receptor source: a female donor with breast cancer. Some clones in this sample may be carry-over from other donors' samples. CDR3s include the opening cysteine and the closing phenylalanine or tryptophan. D genes are given only for firm matches. Clone size is not always given. Where it is, it says once, few, many or a class for expanded clones.

clone size	D gene	V gene	J gene	CDR3 protein	CDR3 DNA
once	TRBD1	TRBV15	TRBJ2-3	CATSRDAGTVLPDTQYF	TGTGCCACCAGCAGAGACGCCGGGACAGTGCTCCCCGATACGCAGTATTTT
NA	NA	TRBV20-1	TRBJ2-7	CSASNPLRGEQYF	TGCAGTGCTAGTAACCCCCTCAGGGGCGAGCAGTACTTC
NA	TRBD2	TRBV9	TRBJ2-2	CASSVELAGGGTGELFF	TGTGCCAGCAGCGTAGAACTAGCGGGAGGAGGAACCGGGGAGCTGTTTTTT
NA	NA	TRBV28	TRBJ2-7	CASSPGPRGEQYF	TGTGCCAGCAGTCCAGGACCCCGCGGGGAGCAGTACTTC
many	NA	TRBV27	TRBJ2-7	CASSLSSQGDEQYF	TGTGCCAGCAGTTTATCCTCACAGGGTGACGAGCAGTACTTC
NA	NA	TRBV20-1	TRBJ2-1	CSASLAIDNEQFF	TGCAGTGCTAGCCTAGCAATTGACAATGAGCAGTTCTTC
NA	NA	TRBV20-1	TRBJ1-5	CSARDSGTQPQHF	TGCAGTGCTAGAGATTCAGGGACTCAGCCCCAGCATTTT
NA	TRBD1	TRBV7-9	TRBJ1-6	CASSTWTGDNSPLHF	TGTGCCAGCAGCACATGGACAGGGGATAATTCACCCCTCCACTTT
NA	NA	TRBV10-2	TRBJ2-5	CASRPRLVKATQYF	TGCGCCAGCAGGCCAAGACTAGTTAAGGCGACCCAGTACTTC
many	NA	TRBV5-8	TRBJ2-2	CASSFGRQTNTGELFF	TGTGCCAGCAGCTTTGGTAGGCAGACGAACACCGGGGAGCTGTTTTTT
many	TRBD1	TRBV4-2	TRBJ1-4	CASRPSPGTGFEKLFF	TGTGCCAGCCGACCATCACCCGGGACAGGGTTTGAAAAACTGTTTTTT
NA	NA	TRBV19	TRBJ2-1	CASSIDSYNEQFF	TGTGCCAGTAGTATAGACTCCTACAATGAGCAGTTCTTC